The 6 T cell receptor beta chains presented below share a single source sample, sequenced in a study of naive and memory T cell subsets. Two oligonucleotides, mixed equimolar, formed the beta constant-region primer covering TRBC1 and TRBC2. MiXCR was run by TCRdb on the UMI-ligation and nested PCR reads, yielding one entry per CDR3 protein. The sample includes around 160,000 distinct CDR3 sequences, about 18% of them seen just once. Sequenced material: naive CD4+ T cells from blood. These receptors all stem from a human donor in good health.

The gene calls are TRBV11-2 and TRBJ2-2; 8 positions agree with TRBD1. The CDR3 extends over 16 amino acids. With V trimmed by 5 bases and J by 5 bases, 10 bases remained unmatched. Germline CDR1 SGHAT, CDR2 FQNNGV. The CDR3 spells CASSPGQGGFTGELFF. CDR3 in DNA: TGTGCCAGCAGCCCAGGACAGGGCGGGTTTACCGGGGAGCTGTTTTTT.

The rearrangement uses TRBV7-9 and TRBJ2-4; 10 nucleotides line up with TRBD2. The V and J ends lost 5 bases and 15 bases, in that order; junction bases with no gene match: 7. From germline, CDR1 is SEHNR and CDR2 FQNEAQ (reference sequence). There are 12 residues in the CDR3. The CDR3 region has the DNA TGTGCCAGCAGCCTCCTAGCGGGAGCCCTGTACTTC. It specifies CASSLLAGALYF.

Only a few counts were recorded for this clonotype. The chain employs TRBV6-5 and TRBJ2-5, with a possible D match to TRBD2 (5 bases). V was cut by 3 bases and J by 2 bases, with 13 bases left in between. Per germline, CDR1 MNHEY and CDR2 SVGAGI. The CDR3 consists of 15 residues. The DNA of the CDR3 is TGTGCCAGCAGTTATGAGCGGCGGAGTCAAGAGACCCAGTACTTC. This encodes CASSYERRSQETQYF.

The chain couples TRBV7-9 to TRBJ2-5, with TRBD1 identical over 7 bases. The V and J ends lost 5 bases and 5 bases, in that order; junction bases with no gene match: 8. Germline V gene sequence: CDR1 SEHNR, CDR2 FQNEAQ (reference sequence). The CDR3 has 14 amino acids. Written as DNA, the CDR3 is TGTGCCAGCAGCAGAGGACAGGAGCGGGAGACCCAGTACTTC. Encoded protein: CASSRGQERETQYF. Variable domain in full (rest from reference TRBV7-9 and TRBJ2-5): DTGVSQNPRHKITKRGQNVTFRCDPISEHNRLYWYRQTLGQGPEFLTYFQNEAQLEKSRLLSDRFSAERPKGSFSTLEIQRTEQGDSAMYLCASSRGQERETQYFGPGTRLLVL.

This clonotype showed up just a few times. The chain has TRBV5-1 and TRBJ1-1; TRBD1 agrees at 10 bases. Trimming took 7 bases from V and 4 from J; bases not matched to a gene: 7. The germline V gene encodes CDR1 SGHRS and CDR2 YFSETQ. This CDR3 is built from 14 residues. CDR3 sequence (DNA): TGCGCCAGCTCAGATGGGACAGGGGTCACTGAAGCTTTCTTT. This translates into CASSDGTGVTEAFF.

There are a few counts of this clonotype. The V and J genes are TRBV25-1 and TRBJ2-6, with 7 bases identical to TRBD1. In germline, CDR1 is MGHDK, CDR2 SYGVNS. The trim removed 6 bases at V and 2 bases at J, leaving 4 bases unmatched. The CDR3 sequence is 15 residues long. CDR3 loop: CASRNTGAGANVLTF. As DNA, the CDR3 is TGTGCCAGCAGAAATACAGGGGCTGGGGCCAACGTCCTGACTTTC.